This TCR beta chain was identified during a study of T-cell memory formation after mild COVID-19. Findings and caveats of the study: Those CD4+ clones that contracted were mainly in CM and EM (CD8+ ones in EMRA).

TCRdb reprocessed the 5' RACE reads via MiXCR and lists one record per CDR3 protein. The sample yields roughly 550,000 distinct CDR3 sequences, over 20% seen once. This clonotype was counted only a few times. Its cognate antigen is unknown. The V and J ends lost 3 bases and 9 bases respectively, with 13 bases between them. The CDR3 consists of 13 residues. In germline, CDR1 is LGHDT, CDR2 YNNKEL (reference sequence). The gene calls are TRBV3-1 and TRBJ2-3; D may be TRBD2 (7 bases). The TCR was taken from an adult woman who had mild COVID-19 (a few samples of this study predate the infection). Cell type and time point are not known. The sequenced material came from PBMCs or a T cell subset sorted from them (not recorded which). The CDR3 protein is CASSHGGGTTQYF. For the CDR3, the DNA is TGTGCCAGCAGCCATGGGGGGGGGACAACGCAGTATTTT.